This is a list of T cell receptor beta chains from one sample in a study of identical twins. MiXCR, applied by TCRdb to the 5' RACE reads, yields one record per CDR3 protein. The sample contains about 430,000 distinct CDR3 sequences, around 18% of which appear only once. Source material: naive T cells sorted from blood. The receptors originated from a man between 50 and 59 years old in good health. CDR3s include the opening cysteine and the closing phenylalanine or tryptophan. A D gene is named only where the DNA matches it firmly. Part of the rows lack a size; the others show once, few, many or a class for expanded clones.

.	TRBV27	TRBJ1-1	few	CASSFRRQMNTEAFF	TGTGCCAGCAGTTTCCGGCGGCAGATGAACACTGAAGCTTTCTTT
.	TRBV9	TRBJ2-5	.	CASSEDSFQETQYF	TGTGCCAGCAGCGAGGACAGCTTCCAAGAGACCCAGTACTTC
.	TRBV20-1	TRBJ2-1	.	CSAGRQESYNEQFF	TGCAGTGCTGGAAGACAGGAGTCCTACAATGAGCAGTTCTTC
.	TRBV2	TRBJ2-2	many	CASSVDTGELFF	TGTGCCAGCAGTGTGGACACCGGGGAGCTGTTTTTT
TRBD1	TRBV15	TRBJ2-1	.	CATSRQGDNEQFF	TGTGCCACCAGCAGACAGGGGGACAATGAGCAGTTCTTC
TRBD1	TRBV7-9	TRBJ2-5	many	CASSSHRGLSPKTQYF	TGTGCCAGCAGCTCCCACAGGGGGCTCTCCCCCAAGACCCAGTACTTC
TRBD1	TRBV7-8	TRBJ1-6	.	CASSWHRGKNNSPLHF	TGTGCCAGCAGCTGGCACAGGGGGAAGAATAATTCACCCCTCCACTTT
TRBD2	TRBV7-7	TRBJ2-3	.	CASSHSSGSSDTQYF	TGTGCCAGCAGCCACTCTAGCGGGAGCTCAGATACGCAGTATTTT
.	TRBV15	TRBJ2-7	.	CATSRDVGDIAYEQYF	TGTGCCACCAGCAGAGATGTAGGGGACATAGCCTACGAGCAGTACTTC
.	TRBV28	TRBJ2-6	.	CASSFGGVGISGANVLTF	TGTGCCAGCAGTTTCGGGGGCGTCGGTATCTCTGGGGCCAACGTCCTGACTTTC
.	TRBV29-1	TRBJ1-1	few	CSVKQSGGAFF	TGCAGCGTTAAGCAGTCCGGTGGGGCTTTCTTT
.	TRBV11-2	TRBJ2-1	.	CASSLDQVGSGNEQFF	TGTGCCAGCAGCTTAGATCAAGTAGGTTCGGGGAATGAGCAGTTCTTC
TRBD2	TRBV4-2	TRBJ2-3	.	CASSQEGLAGVPDTQYF	TGTGCCAGCAGCCAAGAGGGACTAGCGGGAGTTCCAGATACGCAGTATTTT
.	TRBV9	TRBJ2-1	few	CASSHRDVGGAYNEQFF	TGTGCCAGCAGCCATAGGGACGTGGGGGGAGCCTACAATGAGCAGTTCTTC
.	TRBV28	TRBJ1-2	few	CASSLVAAGDGYTF	TGTGCCAGCAGTTTAGTCGCGGCCGGGGATGGCTACACCTTC
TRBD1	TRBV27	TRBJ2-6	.	CASSLSSGTGRPGANVLTF	TGTGCCAGCAGTTTATCGTCCGGGACAGGGAGGCCTGGGGCCAACGTCCTGACTTTC
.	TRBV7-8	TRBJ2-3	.	CASSLGVKALITWDTQYF	TGTGCCAGCAGCTTAGGGGTTAAGGCCCTGATTACTTGGGATACGCAGTATTTT
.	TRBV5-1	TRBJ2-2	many	CASSLESRGVDTGELFF	TGCGCCAGCAGCTTGGAGTCCAGGGGAGTCGACACCGGGGAGCTGTTTTTT
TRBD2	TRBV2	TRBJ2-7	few	CASSAGMGLAGAHEQYF	TGTGCCAGCAGTGCAGGGATGGGACTAGCGGGAGCCCACGAGCAGTACTTC
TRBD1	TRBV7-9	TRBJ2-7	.	CASSINSGTASEQYF	TGTGCCAGCAGCATTAATTCCGGGACAGCTAGCGAGCAGTACTTC
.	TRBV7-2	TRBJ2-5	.	CASSLAVYRQETQYF	TGTGCCAGCAGCTTAGCGGTGTACAGGCAAGAGACCCAGTACTTC
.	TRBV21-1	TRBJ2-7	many	CASSKAEVAARSYEQYF	TGTGCCAGCAGCAAAGCGGAGGTAGCGGCCCGCTCCTACGAGCAGTACTTC
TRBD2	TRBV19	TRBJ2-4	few	CASSIELAEGAKNIQYF	TGTGCCAGTAGTATCGAACTAGCGGAGGGGGCCAAAAACATTCAGTACTTC
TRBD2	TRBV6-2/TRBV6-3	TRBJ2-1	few	CASSWRTSGGYEQFF	TGTGCCAGCAGTTGGCGTACTAGCGGGGGTTATGAGCAGTTCTTC
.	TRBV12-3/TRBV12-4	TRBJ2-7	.	CASSLSAGPFRSYEQYF	TGTGCCAGCAGTTTATCGGCAGGGCCCTTTAGGTCCTACGAGCAGTACTTC
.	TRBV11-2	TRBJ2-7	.	CASSLQMTSGTQLFYEQYF	TGTGCCAGCAGCTTACAAATGACCTCCGGGACTCAGCTCTTTTACGAGCAGTACTTC
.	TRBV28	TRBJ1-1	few	CASSGQPSEAFF	TGTGCCAGCAGCGGACAGCCTTCCGAAGCTTTCTTT
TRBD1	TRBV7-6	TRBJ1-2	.	CASSLGTGDYGYTF	TGTGCCAGCAGCTTGGGGACAGGAGACTATGGCTACACCTTC
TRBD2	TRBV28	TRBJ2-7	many	CASSDTSGGREQYF	TGTGCCAGCAGCGACACTAGCGGGGGACGCGAGCAGTACTTC
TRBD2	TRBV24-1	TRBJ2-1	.	CATSDPTPSGRLFF	TGTGCCACCAGTGATCCGACCCCTAGCGGGAGGCTGTTCTTC
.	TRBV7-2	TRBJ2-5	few	CASSANPSGTQYF	TGTGCCAGCAGCGCAAACCCCTCCGGGACCCAGTACTTC
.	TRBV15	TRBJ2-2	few	CATSRVGTGELFF	TGTGCCACCAGCAGAGTAGGGACCGGGGAGCTGTTTTTT
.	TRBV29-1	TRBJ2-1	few	CSVAKYNEQFF	TGCAGCGTTGCCAAGTACAATGAGCAGTTCTTC
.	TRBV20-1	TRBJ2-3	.	CSARTGTAFTDTQYF	TGCAGTGCTAGGACCGGGACCGCATTCACAGATACGCAGTATTTT
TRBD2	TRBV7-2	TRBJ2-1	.	CASSLVSGGAYNEQFF	TGTGCCAGCAGCTTAGTTAGCGGGGGGGCGTACAATGAGCAGTTCTTC
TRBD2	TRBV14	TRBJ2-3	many	CASSPAVGLAGETDTQYF	TGTGCCAGCAGCCCAGCCGTTGGACTAGCGGGAGAGACAGATACGCAGTATTTT
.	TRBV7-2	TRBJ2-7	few	CASSPAWGRSEQYF	TGTGCCAGCAGCCCGGCGTGGGGGCGGTCGGAGCAGTACTTC
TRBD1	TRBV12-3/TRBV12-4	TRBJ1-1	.	CASRPPVGTGSMSAFF	TGTGCCAGCAGACCCCCCGTCGGGACAGGGAGTATGTCGGCTTTCTTT
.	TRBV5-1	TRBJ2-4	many	CASSLVVGLAKNIQYF	TGCGCCAGCAGCTTGGTCGTCGGACTGGCCAAAAACATTCAGTACTTC
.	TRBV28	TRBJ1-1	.	CASKGEAWSTEAFF	TGTGCCAGCAAAGGGGAGGCCTGGAGTACTGAAGCTTTCTTT
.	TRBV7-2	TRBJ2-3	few	CASSLTGSAASTDTQYF	TGTGCCAGCAGCTTAACAGGGTCGGCGGCTAGCACAGATACGCAGTATTTT
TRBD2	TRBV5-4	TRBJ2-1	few	CASSFEAGRYNEQFF	TGTGCCAGCAGCTTCGAAGCGGGGCGGTACAATGAGCAGTTCTTC
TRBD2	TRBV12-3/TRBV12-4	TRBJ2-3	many	CASSTSGSADTQYF	TGTGCCAGCAGCACTAGCGGGAGTGCGGATACGCAGTATTTT
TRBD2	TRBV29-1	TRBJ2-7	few	CSVEGLAGADEQYF	TGCAGCGTTGAAGGACTAGCGGGAGCGGACGAGCAGTACTTC
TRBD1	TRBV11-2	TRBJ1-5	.	CASGQGVNQPQHF	TGTGCCTCGGGACAGGGGGTGAATCAGCCCCAGCATTTT
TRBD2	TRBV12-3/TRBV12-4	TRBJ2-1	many	CASSSLAGELSEQFF	TGTGCCAGCAGTTCACTAGCGGGAGAGCTCAGTGAGCAGTTCTTC
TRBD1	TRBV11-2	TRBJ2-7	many	CASSLEVPSWVQGRGEQYF	TGTGCCAGCAGCTTAGAGGTTCCGTCATGGGTACAGGGGCGCGGGGAGCAGTACTTC
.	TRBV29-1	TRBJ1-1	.	CSVAGGSNTEAFF	TGCAGCGTGGCGGGGGGGTCGAACACTGAAGCTTTCTTT
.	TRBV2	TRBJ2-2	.	CASSEIGGGNTGELFF	TGTGCCAGCAGTGAGATCGGAGGGGGCAACACCGGGGAGCTGTTTTTT
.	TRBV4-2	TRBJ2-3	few	CASSQEGTGADTQYF	TGTGCCAGCAGCCAAGAGGGTACTGGGGCAGATACGCAGTATTTT
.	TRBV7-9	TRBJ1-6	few	CASSLGASVYNSPLHF	TGTGCCAGCAGCTTAGGCGCGTCAGTCTATAATTCACCCCTCCACTTT
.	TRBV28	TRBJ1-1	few	CASSFGQSEAFF	TGTGCCAGCAGTTTCGGACAGAGCGAAGCTTTCTTT
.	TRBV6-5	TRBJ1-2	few	CASSHREFWYYGYTF	TGTGCCAGCAGTCACAGGGAGTTTTGGTACTATGGCTACACCTTC
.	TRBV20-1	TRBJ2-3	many	CSANSAQGTGKADTQYF	TGCAGTGCTAACTCTGCCCAGGGAACGGGAAAGGCAGATACGCAGTATTTT
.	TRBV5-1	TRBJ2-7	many	CASSLAEGRNEQYF	TGCGCCAGCAGCTTGGCGGAGGGGCGGAACGAGCAGTACTTC
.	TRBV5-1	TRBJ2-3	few	CASSLGGQSTDTQYF	TGCGCCAGCAGCTTGGGCGGACAATCCACAGATACGCAGTATTTT
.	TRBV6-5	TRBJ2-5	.	CASSYSISGRQETQYF	TGTGCCAGCAGTTACTCGATCTCGGGACGGCAAGAGACCCAGTACTTC